The 14 T cell receptor beta chains listed next were all sequenced from one sample in a study of a mutant IDH1 vaccine in newly diagnosed glioma. Method: immunoSEQ multiplex PCR; TCRdb's copy keeps in-frame clones and lacks some. The data show roughly 41,000 clones, approximately 78% seen once. The time point was: baseline, week 1 (first vaccination visit). Treatment of the sample: pre-vaccination baseline after standard-of-care therapy. Material: PBMCs, obtained from a glioma patient treated with radiotherapy, temozolomide or both. The receptors were gathered from a man aged 35-49 years with glioma. Some clones in this sample may be carry-over from other donors' samples.

In this sample, this clone turned up a few times. The chain is built from TRBV27 and TRBJ2-2; 7 bases match TRBD2. Per the germline V gene, CDR1 is MNHEY and CDR2 is SMNVEV (reference sequence). V lost 5 bases, J lost 3 bases, and 6 bases stayed unmatched. The CDR3 covers 15 residues. The CDR3 here is CASSIRGGHTGELFF. The CDR3, as DNA: TGTGCCAGCAGTATACGCGGGGGACACACCGGGGAGCTGTTTTTT.

The chain uses TRBV2 and TRBJ1-1; 10 positions agree with TRBD1. V shed 10 bases and J 5 bases; nucleotides not matched to a gene: 7. The CDR3 totals 13 residues. CDR1 SNHLY and CDR2 FYNNEI come from the germline V gene. The CDR3 DNA is TGTGCCACCGTGGGGACAGGGGAAACTGAAGCTTTCTTT. Encoded protein: CATVGTGETEAFF.

V usage is TRBV4-2 and J usage is TRBJ2-5, with D possibly matching TRBD2 (6 bases). Germline loops: CDR1 LGHNA, CDR2 YNFKEQ. V was shortened by 1 base and J by 4 bases, with 16 bases between the two germline ends. The CDR3 is made up of 16 amino acids. The CDR3 sequence is CASSQGRDLGGETQYF. In nucleotides, the CDR3 is TGTGCCAGCAGCCAAGGACGGGACCTGGGGGGAGAGACCCAGTACTTC.

V and J are TRBV5-1 and TRBJ1-4; perhaps TRBD1 as D (6 bases). This CDR3 is 14 amino acids long. Trimming removed 6 bases at V and 8 bases at J, with 17 bases between. Germline loops: CDR1 SGHRS, CDR2 YFSETQ. This CDR3 reads CASNPGQQREKLFF. The CDR3 DNA follows: TGCGCCAGCAACCCTGGACAGCAGAGGGAAAAACTGTTTTTT.

There are a few counts of this clone. V is TRBV30 and J is TRBJ2-2, with D hard to call. This CDR3 has 11 amino acids. In germline, CDR1 is GTSNPN, CDR2 SVGIG (reference sequence). Trimming cost V 2 bases and J 6 bases, with 4 bases left between them. The CDR3, as DNA: TGTGCCTGGAGTAATCCCGGGGAGCTGTTTTTT. It codes for CAWSNPGELFF.

This clone turned up a few times. CDR3 region: CASSSREGYTEAFF. DNA of the CDR3: TGTGCCAGCAGTTCCAGGGAGGGGTACACTGAAGCTTTCTTT. The rearrangement joins TRBV6-5 to TRBJ1-1, with TRBD1 as a possible D gene (5 bases). The CDR3 spans 14 residues. Trimming pared 4 bases from V and 3 bases from J, leaving 12 bases between. The germline CDR1 and CDR2 sequences are MNHEY and SVGAGI.

In its sample, this clone ranks as medium-sized. The chain links TRBV9 to TRBJ1-3; D gene ambiguous. Germline CDR1 SGDLS, CDR2 YYNGEE. V dropped 0 bases and J dropped 2 bases, with 9 bases sitting between them. The CDR3 spans 15 residues. This CDR3 reads CASSVGWGPGNTIYF. CDR3 in DNA: TGTGCCAGCAGCGTAGGATGGGGTCCTGGAAACACCATATATTTT.

The chain joins TRBV30 to TRBJ1-1; the match to TRBD1 covers 7 bases. CDR1 and CDR2 (germline): GTSNPN, SVGIG (reference sequence). With 0 bases clipped from V and 0 bases from J, the junction kept 10 bases outside the gene matches. The CDR3 spans 17 residues. The CDR3 nucleotides read TGTGCCTGGAGTGTCTCTGGGGCACAGGGGATGAACACTGAAGCTTTCTTT. It is translated as CAWSVSGAQGMNTEAFF.

The chain combines TRBV2 with TRBJ2-7, with D possibly TRBD2 on 5 matching bases. The CDR3 runs to 12 residues. Germline V gene sequence: CDR1 SNHLY, CDR2 FYNNEI. V was cut by 4 bases and J by 5 bases, with 9 bases left in between. CDR3 DNA sequence: TGTGCCAGCAGTGGAGGGCTCAACGAGCAGTACTTC. Its protein is CASSGGLNEQYF.

The gene calls are TRBV7-2 and TRBJ1-2, with D tentatively TRBD1 (6 bases). With 4 bases removed from V and 0 bases from J, the gap between germline ends came to 15 bases. The CDR3 covers 16 residues. Germline CDR1 reads SGHTA; CDR2 reads FQGNSA. CDR3 amino acids: CASSYRAGNSNYGYTF. The CDR3, as DNA: TGTGCCAGCAGCTACAGGGCGGGGAATTCTAACTATGGCTACACCTTC. The full variable domain, with the rest looked up from reference TRBV7-2 and TRBJ1-2, is GAGVSQSPSNKVTEKGKDVELRCDPISGHTALYWYRQSLGQGLEFLIYFQGNSAPDKSGLPSDRFSAERTGGSVSTLTIQRTQQEDSAVYLCASSYRAGNSNYGYTFGSGTRLTVV.

The CDR3: CAISPGFGNQPQHF. The CDR3 DNA sequence: TGTGCCATCAGCCCCGGGTTTGGCAATCAGCCCCAGCATTTT. The V and J genes are TRBV10-3 and TRBJ1-5; no firm D call. The germline V gene encodes CDR1 ENHRY and CDR2 SYGVKD. The CDR3 runs to 14 residues. V was cut by 6 bases and J by 2 bases, with 11 bases left in between.

This chain links TRBV28 with TRBJ1-1, with 7 bases matching TRBD1. Germline CDR1 and CDR2: MDHEN and SYDVKM. The CDR3 loop spans 15 amino acids. The J segment lost 1 base and the V segment lost 6 bases, leaving 8 bases of the junction unmatched. CDR3: CASSRRQGTNTEAFF. In DNA form, the CDR3 reads TGTGCCAGCAGCCGACGACAGGGTACGAACACTGAAGCTTTCTTT.

The chain carries TRBV30 and TRBJ2-2; D is unclear. The V gene's germline CDR1 is GTSNPN and CDR2 SVGIG (reference sequence). The CDR3 loop spans 11 amino acids. V lost 3 bases and J lost 6, with 5 bases in between. The CDR3 region has the DNA TGTGCCTGGAGCCCCCCCGGGGAGCTGTTTTTT. It translates to CAWSPPGELFF. Supplemented by reference TRBV30 and TRBJ2-2, the full variable domain reads SQTIHQWPATLVQPVGSPLSLECTVEGTSNPNLYWYRQAAGRGLQLLFYSVGIGQISSEVPQNLSASRPQDRQFILSSKKLLLSDSGFYLCAWSPPGELFFGEGSRLTVL.

This clone appeared a few times. CDR3 protein: CASSYNGNYGYTF. For the CDR3, the DNA is TGTGCCAGCAGTTACAACGGAAACTATGGCTACACCTTC. The rearrangement links TRBV6-5 to TRBJ1-2; D is unresolved. The CDR3 is made up of 13 amino acids. V gave up 2 bases and J gave up 2 bases, with 6 bases separating them. CDR1 is MNHEY and CDR2 is SVGAGI in the germline V gene.